This entry lists 18 T cell receptor beta chains sequenced from one sample in a study of T cell repertoires in cytomegalovirus infection. In TCRdb, the reads were re-called with MiXCR into one record per CDR3 protein. There are about a million distinct CDR3 sequences in the sample; 31% occur only once, and around 15% lies in the top ten. These receptors are not linked to any known antigen. Here the sequenced sample was cultured CD8+ T cells from PBMCs, taken from culture after CMV antigen stimulation. All receptors derive from a human donor in good health (CMV status not recorded). Some clones in this sample may be carry-over from other donors' samples.

The table lists this clonotype with a few counts. The genes are TRBV19 and TRBJ2-3; D is perhaps TRBD2 (6 bases). This CDR3 region has 16 residues. With 3 bases removed from V and 6 bases from J, the gap between germline ends came to 19 bases. CDR1 LNHDA and CDR2 SQIVND come from the germline V gene (reference sequence). The chain's CDR3 is CASSMDPGGPFDTQYF. The CDR3, as DNA: TGTGCCAGTAGTATGGACCCCGGGGGTCCATTCGATACGCAGTATTTT.

The chain recombines TRBV15 with TRBJ1-4, with 7 bases lining up with TRBD1. Per germline, CDR1 LNHNV and CDR2 YYDKDF (reference sequence). This CDR3 has 15 amino acids. V dropped 2 bases and J dropped 3; count of bases not matched to a gene: 3. CDR3 in DNA: TGTGCCACCAGCAGACCGGGACAGCCTAATGAAAAACTGTTTTTT. Its protein product is CATSRPGQPNEKLFF.

This clonotype was counted at least ten times. The V call is TRBV7-9, the J call TRBJ2-2; tentatively, D is TRBD1 (5 bases). CDR3 length: 18 amino acids. Trimming left V 5 bases short and J 1 base short, with 20 bases between. The germline CDR1 and CDR2 sequences are SEHNR and FQNEAQ (reference sequence). The CDR3 DNA is TGTGCCAGCAGCCTCTCCCCCGGAGTTCAGGGGAACACCGGGGAGCTGTTTTTT. Translation gives CASSLSPGVQGNTGELFF.

This clonotype came up many times. V is TRBV7-3 and J is TRBJ2-1, with 13 nucleotides matching TRBD2. Losses at the gene ends were 5 bases for V and 9 bases for J; bases not matched to a gene: 4. The germline gives CDR1 SGHTA, CDR2 FQGTGA. This CDR3 comprises 14 residues. CDR3 loop: CASSPRTSGGEQFF. The CDR3 DNA is TGTGCCAGCAGCCCCCGGACTAGCGGGGGTGAGCAGTTCTTC.

In the case of this clonotype: One junction end disagrees with the germline gene, perhaps due to a read error. The chain employs TRBV7-6 and TRBJ2-3; possible D gene TRBD1, 7 bases. The germline V gene encodes CDR1 SGHVS and CDR2 FNYEAQ. This CDR3 comprises 16 residues. In nucleotides, the CDR3 is TGTGTCAGCAGCTTAGCGGCAGGGGGGCCCACAGATACGCAGTATTTT. The encoded protein is CVSSLAAGGPTDTQYF.

This clonotype has ten or more counts. CDR3 DNA: TGTGCCAGCAGTTCGGGACAGGGGATGATAATTGAAGCTTTCTTT. Amino acids: CASSSGQGMIIEAFF. The V gene is TRBV12-3 or TRBV12-4, the J gene TRBJ1-1, with 10 bases lining up with TRBD1. Trimming took 4 bases from V and 7 from J; bases not matched to a gene: 9. The CDR3 covers 15 residues.

The J gene is TRBJ1-5, the V gene TRBV4-3; D remains unclear. Germline V gene sequence: CDR1 LGHNA, CDR2 YSLEER. The CDR3 spans 18 residues. V shed 2 bases and J shed 0 bases, with 17 bases lying between them. The CDR3 protein is CASSQRVTATYSNQPQHF. The CDR3 region has the DNA TGCGCCAGCAGCCAACGAGTGACCGCCACCTATAGCAATCAGCCCCAGCATTTT.

The chain combines TRBV19 with TRBJ1-5; TRBD1 might be the D (6 bases). The CDR3 spans 15 residues. Germline CDR1 LNHDA, CDR2 SQIVND (reference sequence). V shed 7 bases and J shed 4 bases, with 17 bases lying between them. The CDR3 DNA reads TGTGCCAGTAAACCCCACCGGGACAATAATCAGCCCCAGCATTTT. It is translated as CASKPHRDNNQPQHF. Full variable domain (remainder filled in from reference TRBV19 and TRBJ1-5): DGGITQSPKYLFRKEGQNVTLSCEQNLNHDAMYWYRQDPGQGLRLIYYSQIVNDFQKGDIAEGYSVSREKKESFPLTVTSAQKNPTAFYLCASKPHRDNNQPQHFGDGTRLSIL.

The chain links TRBV4-1 to TRBJ2-1, with 13 bases aligning to TRBD2. Trimming took 6 bases from V and 8 from J; bases not matched to a gene: 1. Germline values: CDR1 MGHRA, CDR2 YSYEKL. This CDR3 spans 13 amino acids. CDR3 DNA sequence: TGCGCCAGCAGACTAGCGGGAGGGGATGAGCAGTTCTTC. Residues: CASRLAGGDEQFF.

The CDR3 bases are TGCGCCAGCAGCCAAGGTTTAGCGCCTAGCACAGATACGCAGTATTTT. Its translation is CASSQGLAPSTDTQYF. V is TRBV4-1 and J is TRBJ2-3, with a tentative D call TRBD2 (5 bases). Trimming stripped 1 base from V and 0 bases from J, with 11 bases between. CDR1 is MGHRA and CDR2 is YSYEKL in the germline V gene. CDR3 length equals 16 residues.

In its sample, this clonotype was seen a few times. This chain uses TRBV6-6 with TRBJ1-1; D perhaps matches TRBD1 (5 bases). In germline, CDR1 is MNHNY, CDR2 SVGAGI (reference sequence). V dropped 10 bases and J dropped 3 bases, with 15 bases sitting between them. This CDR3 is 13 amino acids long. This chain's CDR3 is CATPAGEYTEAFF. CDR3 nucleotides: TGTGCCACCCCGGCGGGGGAATACACTGAAGCTTTCTTT.

The chain links TRBV7-9 to TRBJ2-1; D might be TRBD2 (5 bases). Germline CDR1 SEHNR, CDR2 FQNEAQ (reference sequence). V was clipped by 6 bases and J by 5 bases, with 11 bases between them. This CDR3 is 13 amino acids long. The CDR3 DNA reads as TGTGCCAGCAGGCCGGGATCCAACAATGAGCAGTTCTTC. Its translation is CASRPGSNNEQFF.

The V and J genes are TRBV6-5 and TRBJ1-2; D is ambiguous. The CDR3 spans 14 residues. With 5 bases removed from V and 7 bases from J, the gap between germline ends came to 17 bases. Germline loops: CDR1 MNHEY, CDR2 SVGAGI. The CDR3 DNA sequence: TGTGCCAGCAGTGAAGGACCGGCTGAAGGTGGCTACACCTTC. Translation: CASSEGPAEGGYTF.

This clonotype was seen only a few times. DNA for the CDR3: TGTGCCAGCAGCCAATATGCGCCAAGGGGTGAGACCCAGTACTTC. This encodes CASSQYAPRGETQYF. V usage is TRBV7-6 and J usage is TRBJ2-5; maybe TRBD1 (5 bases). Trimming took off 5 bases at V and 5 bases at J, with 18 bases between the two ends. Germline assignment: CDR1 SGHVS and CDR2 FNYEAQ. The CDR3 loop spans 15 amino acids.

The V gene is TRBV29-1, the J gene TRBJ2-5, with a possible D match to TRBD2 (6 bases). With 0 bases removed from V and 2 bases from J, the gap between germline ends came to 16 bases. The CDR3 is 16 residues long. Germline loops: CDR1 SQVTM, CDR2 ANQGSEA. CDR3 nucleotide sequence: TGCAGCGTTGAAGATTTTGGAGGGCCAGGGCAAGAGACCCAGTACTTC. Protein: CSVEDFGGPGQETQYF.

The V call is TRBV4-1, the J call TRBJ1-5, with 9 bases that match TRBD1. Trimming cost V 3 bases and J 7 bases; bases outside gene matches: 7. CDR1 is MGHRA, CDR2 YSYEKL, per germline. This CDR3 is built from 15 residues. CDR3 bases: TGCGCCAGCAGCCAGATCGGGACAGGGCGACAGCCCCAGCATTTT. Translated: CASSQIGTGRQPQHF.

This chain connects TRBV13 to TRBJ2-7; the D is unclear. Germline V gene data show CDR1 as PRHDT and CDR2 as FYEKMQ (reference sequence). V was clipped by 0 bases and J by 6 bases, with 6 bases between them. The CDR3 extends over 12 amino acids. The CDR3 coding sequence is TGTGCCAGCAGCTTAGGACAGCGCGAGCAGTACTTC. Translated, it gives CASSLGQREQYF.

J is TRBJ2-7 and V is TRBV28; TRBD1 might be the D (5 bases). This CDR3 contains 15 residues. V was shortened by 4 bases and J by 0 bases, with 13 bases between the two germline ends. Germline V CDR1 and CDR2: MDHEN, SYDVKM. CDR3 protein: CASSSALGASYEQYV. In nucleotides, the CDR3 is TGTGCCAGCAGTTCCGCCCTAGGGGCCTCCTACGAGCAGTACGTC.